This T cell receptor (beta chain) was recovered during a study of T cell responses to AZD1222 COVID-19 vaccine. Broader study findings: The study identified only 6 or 7 AZD1222 recipients as seropositive at baseline.

The germline V gene encodes CDR1 SGHNT and CDR2 YYREEE (reference sequence). The length of the CDR3 is 15 residues. V dropped 0 bases and J dropped 1 base, with 7 bases sitting between them. Generated by immunoSEQ multiplex PCR, the TCRdb table keeps only in-frame clones and is missing some. Found here are about 150,000 clones, around 89% of them singletons; the top ten hold roughly 3.5%. With respect to this clone: Its antigen remains unknown.

This TCR came from an adult in good health. Sequenced here: peripheral blood, sampled on day 0 of MenACWY control vaccination. The V call is TRBV5-4, the J call TRBJ2-2; D may be TRBD2 (6 bases). The CDR3 protein is CASSLGAGNTGELFF. CDR3 nucleotides: TGTGCCAGCAGCTTGGGAGCGGGGAACACCGGGGAGCTGTTTTTT.